The entry that follows covers one TCR beta chain sequence. Its antigen is undetermined. At the DNA level, this CDR3 is encoded by other sequences in the same sample as well. This record belongs to a study of cytomegalovirus exposure and HLA in healthy donors. Study-level points and caveats: Previously analyzed data showed that most TCR beta V segments were productive at a frequency of about 90% or about 30%. Accurate prediction of most subjects' HLA-A and HLA-B alleles from TCR beta sequences was reported.

The study ran its PCR with 60 Vbeta and 13 Jbeta primers. The data were produced by immunoSEQ multiplex PCR, yet TCRdb's version contains in-frame clones alone and is incomplete. Altogether fewer than 200,000 clones are present, around 80% being singletons, with the ten largest covering 0.7% to 0.85%. This CDR3 is built from 14 residues. The V gene's germline CDR1 is MNHEY and CDR2 SVGAGI. J lost 2 bases, V lost 2 bases, and 2 bases had no gene match. Sequencing input: PBMCs. The V call is TRBV6-5, the J call TRBJ1-2, with 7 bases lining up with TRBD1. This receptor was obtained from a female donor in good health and CMV-seronegative. CDR3 in DNA: TGTGCCAGCAGTTACCGACAGGGCAACTATGGCTACACCTTC. Residues: CASSYRQGNYGYTF.